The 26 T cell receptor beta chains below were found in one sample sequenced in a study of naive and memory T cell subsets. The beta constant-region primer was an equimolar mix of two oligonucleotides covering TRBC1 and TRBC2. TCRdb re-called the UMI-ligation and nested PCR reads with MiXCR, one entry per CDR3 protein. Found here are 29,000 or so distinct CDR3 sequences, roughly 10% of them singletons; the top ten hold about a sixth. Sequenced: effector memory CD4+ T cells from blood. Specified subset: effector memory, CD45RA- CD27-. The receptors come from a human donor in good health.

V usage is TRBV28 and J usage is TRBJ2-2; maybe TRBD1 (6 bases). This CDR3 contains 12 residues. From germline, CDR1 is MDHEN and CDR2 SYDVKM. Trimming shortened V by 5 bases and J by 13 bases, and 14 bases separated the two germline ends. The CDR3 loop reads CASSRGQIGLFF. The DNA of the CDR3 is TGTGCCAGCAGTCGGGGACAAATAGGGCTGTTTTTT.

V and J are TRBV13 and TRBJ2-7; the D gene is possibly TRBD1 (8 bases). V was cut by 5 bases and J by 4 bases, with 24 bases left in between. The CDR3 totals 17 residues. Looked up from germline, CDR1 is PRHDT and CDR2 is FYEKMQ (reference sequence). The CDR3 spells CASSPTTGGARGYEQYF. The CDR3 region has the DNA TGTGCCAGCAGCCCGACTACAGGGGGGGCCAGGGGGTACGAGCAGTACTTC.

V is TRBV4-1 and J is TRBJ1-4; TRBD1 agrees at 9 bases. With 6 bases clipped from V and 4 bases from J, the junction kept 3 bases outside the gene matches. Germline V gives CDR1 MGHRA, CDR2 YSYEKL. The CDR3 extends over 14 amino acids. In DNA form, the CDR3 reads TGCGCCAGCAGGGACAGGGGAATTAATGAAAAACTGTTTTTT. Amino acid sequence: CASRDRGINEKLFF.

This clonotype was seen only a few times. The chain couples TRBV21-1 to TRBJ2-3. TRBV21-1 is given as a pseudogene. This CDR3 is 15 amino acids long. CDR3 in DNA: TGTGCCAGCAGCAAAGCGGGGTTCAGCACAGATACGCAGTATTTT. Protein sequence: CASSKAGFSTDTQYF.

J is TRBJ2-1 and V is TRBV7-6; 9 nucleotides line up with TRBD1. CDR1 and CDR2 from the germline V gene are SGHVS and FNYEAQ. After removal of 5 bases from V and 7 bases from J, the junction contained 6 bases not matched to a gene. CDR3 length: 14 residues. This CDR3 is CASSMTTGGNEQFF. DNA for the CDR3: TGTGCCAGCAGCATGACGACAGGGGGAAATGAGCAGTTCTTC.

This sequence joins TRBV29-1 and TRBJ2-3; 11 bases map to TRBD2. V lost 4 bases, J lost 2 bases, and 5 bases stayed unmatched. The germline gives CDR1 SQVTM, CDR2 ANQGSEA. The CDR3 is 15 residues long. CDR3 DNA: TGCAGCGTTGGTGGACTAGCGGGCCTCACAGATACGCAGTATTTT. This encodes CSVGGLAGLTDTQYF.

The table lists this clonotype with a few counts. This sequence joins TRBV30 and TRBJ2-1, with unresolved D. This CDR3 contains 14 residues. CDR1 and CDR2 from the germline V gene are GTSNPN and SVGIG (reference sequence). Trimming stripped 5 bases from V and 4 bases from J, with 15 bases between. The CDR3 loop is CAWGDRFLYNEQFF. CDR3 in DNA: TGTGCCTGGGGGGATAGGTTCCTATACAATGAGCAGTTCTTC.

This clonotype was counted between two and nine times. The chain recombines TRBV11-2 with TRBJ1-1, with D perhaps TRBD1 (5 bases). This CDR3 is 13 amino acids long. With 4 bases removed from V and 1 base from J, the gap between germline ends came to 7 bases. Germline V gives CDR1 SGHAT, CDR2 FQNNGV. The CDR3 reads CASSSQANTEAFF. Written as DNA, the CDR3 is TGTGCCAGCAGCTCACAGGCGAACACTGAAGCTTTCTTT.

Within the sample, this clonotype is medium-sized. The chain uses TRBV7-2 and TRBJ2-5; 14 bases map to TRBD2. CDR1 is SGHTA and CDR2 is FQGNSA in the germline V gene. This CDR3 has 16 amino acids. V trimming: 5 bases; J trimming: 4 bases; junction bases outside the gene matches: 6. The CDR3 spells CASSIGLAGGRETQYF. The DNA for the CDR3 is TGTGCCAGCAGCATTGGACTAGCGGGAGGTCGAGAGACCCAGTACTTC.

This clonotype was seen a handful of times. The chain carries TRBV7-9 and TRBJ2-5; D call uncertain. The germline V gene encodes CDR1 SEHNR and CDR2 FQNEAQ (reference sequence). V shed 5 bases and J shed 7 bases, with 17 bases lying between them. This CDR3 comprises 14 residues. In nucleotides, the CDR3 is TGTGCCAGCAGCGGCCAGAGTTCCCCGGGGACCCAGTACTTC. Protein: CASSGQSSPGTQYF.

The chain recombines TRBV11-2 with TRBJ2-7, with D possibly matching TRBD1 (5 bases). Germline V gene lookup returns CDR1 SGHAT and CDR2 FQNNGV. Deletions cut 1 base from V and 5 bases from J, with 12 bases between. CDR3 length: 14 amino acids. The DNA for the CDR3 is TGTGCCAGCAGCTTAGGGGCAGGGATCGACGAGCAGTACTTC. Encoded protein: CASSLGAGIDEQYF.

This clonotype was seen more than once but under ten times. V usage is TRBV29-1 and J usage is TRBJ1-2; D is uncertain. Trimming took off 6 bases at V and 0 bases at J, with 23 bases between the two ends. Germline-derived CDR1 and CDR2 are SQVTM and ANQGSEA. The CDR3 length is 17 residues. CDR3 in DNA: TGCAGCGTAGCGATGGGGAGGACGGCCTCTGCTAACTATGGCTACACCTTC. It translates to CSVAMGRTASANYGYTF.

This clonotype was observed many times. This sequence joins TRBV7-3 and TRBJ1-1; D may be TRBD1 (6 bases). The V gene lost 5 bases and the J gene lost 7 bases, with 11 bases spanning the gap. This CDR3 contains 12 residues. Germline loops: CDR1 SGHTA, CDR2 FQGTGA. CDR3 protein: CASSPQGGEAFF. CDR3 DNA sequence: TGTGCCAGCAGCCCGCAAGGGGGTGAAGCTTTCTTT.

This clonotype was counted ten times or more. As DNA, the CDR3 is TGCAGTGCTACAGGGTATAGCAAAAACATTCAGTACTTC. It specifies CSATGYSKNIQYF. The chain combines TRBV20-1 with TRBJ2-4, with TRBD1 as a possible D gene (5 bases). V gave up 4 bases and J gave up 3 bases, with 10 bases separating them. Per germline, CDR1 DFQATT and CDR2 SNEGSKA (reference sequence). This CDR3 spans 13 amino acids.

CDR3 sequence (DNA): TGTGCCAGCAGGAAGGACGGGAAAACTTACGAGCAGTACTTC. It yields the protein CASRKDGKTYEQYF. The chain carries TRBV12-3 or TRBV12-4 and TRBJ2-7; D might be TRBD2 (5 bases). The CDR3 is 14 residues long. The V end was cut by 6 bases, the J end by 4 bases, with 16 bases between.

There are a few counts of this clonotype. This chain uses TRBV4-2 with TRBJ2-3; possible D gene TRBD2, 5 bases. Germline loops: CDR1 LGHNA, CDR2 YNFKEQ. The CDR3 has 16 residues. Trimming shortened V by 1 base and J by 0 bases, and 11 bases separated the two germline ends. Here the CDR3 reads CASSQAQGSSTDTQYF. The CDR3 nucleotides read TGTGCCAGCAGCCAAGCCCAAGGGAGCAGCACAGATACGCAGTATTTT.

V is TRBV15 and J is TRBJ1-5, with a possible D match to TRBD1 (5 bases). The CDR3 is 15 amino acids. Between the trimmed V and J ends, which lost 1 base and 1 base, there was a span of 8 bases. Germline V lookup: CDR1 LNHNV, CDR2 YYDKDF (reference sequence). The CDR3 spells CATSRGGVSNQPQHF. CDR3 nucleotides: TGTGCCACCAGCAGAGGAGGGGTAAGCAATCAGCCCCAGCATTTT. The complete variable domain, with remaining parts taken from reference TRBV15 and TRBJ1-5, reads DAMVIQNPRYQVTQFGKPVTLSCSQTLNHNVMYWYQQKSSQAPKLLFHYYDKDFNNEADTPDNFQSRRPNTSFCFLDIRSPGLGDTAMYLCATSRGGVSNQPQHFGDGTRLSIL.

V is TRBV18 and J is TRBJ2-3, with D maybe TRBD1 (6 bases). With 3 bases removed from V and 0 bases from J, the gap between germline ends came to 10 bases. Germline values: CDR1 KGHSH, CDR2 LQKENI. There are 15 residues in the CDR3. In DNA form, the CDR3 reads TGTGCCAGCTCACCTGGGACACTTAGCACAGATACGCAGTATTTT. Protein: CASSPGTLSTDTQYF.

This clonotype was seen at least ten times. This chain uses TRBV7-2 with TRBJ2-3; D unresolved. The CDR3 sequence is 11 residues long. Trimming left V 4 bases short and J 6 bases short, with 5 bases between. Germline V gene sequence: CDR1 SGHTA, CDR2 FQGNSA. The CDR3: CASSYADTQYF. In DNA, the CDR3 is TGTGCCAGCAGCTATGCGGATACGCAGTATTTT. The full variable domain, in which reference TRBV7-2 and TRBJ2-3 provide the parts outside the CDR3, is GAGVSQSPSNKVTEKGKDVELRCDPISGHTALYWYRQSLGQGLEFLIYFQGNSAPDKSGLPSDRFSAERTGGSVSTLTIQRTQQEDSAVYLCASSYADTQYFGPGTRLTVL.

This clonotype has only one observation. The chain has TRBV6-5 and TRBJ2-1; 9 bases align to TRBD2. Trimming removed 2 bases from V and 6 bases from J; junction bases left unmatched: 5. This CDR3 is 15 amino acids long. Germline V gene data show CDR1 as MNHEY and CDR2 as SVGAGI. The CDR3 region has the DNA TGTGCCAGCAGTTACGGCGGGGGGGCTTCCAATGAGCAGTTCTTC. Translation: CASSYGGGASNEQFF.

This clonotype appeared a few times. The CDR3 DNA sequence: TGTGCCAGCAGCCAAGTCCCCAGGGTGAACACCGGGGAGCTGTTTTTT. As protein: CASSQVPRVNTGELFF. The V call is TRBV3-1, the J call TRBJ2-2; tentative D call: TRBD1 (5 bases). V lost 1 base to trimming and J lost 1 base, with 10 bases between them. This CDR3 has 16 residues. In germline, CDR1 is LGHDT, CDR2 YNNKEL (reference sequence). Full variable domain (outside the CDR3, taken from reference TRBV3-1 and TRBJ2-2): DTAVSQTPKYLVTQMGNDKSIKCEQNLGHDTMYWYKQDSKKFLKIMFSYNNKELIINETVPNRFSPKSPDKAHLNLHINSLELGDSAVYFCASSQVPRVNTGELFFGEGSRLTVL.

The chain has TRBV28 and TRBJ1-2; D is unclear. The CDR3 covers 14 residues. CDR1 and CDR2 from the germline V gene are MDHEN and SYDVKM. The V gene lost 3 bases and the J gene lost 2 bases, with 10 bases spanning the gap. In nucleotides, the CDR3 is TGTGCCAGCAGTTTGAGGTTAAGGAACTATGGCTACACCTTC. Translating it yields CASSLRLRNYGYTF.

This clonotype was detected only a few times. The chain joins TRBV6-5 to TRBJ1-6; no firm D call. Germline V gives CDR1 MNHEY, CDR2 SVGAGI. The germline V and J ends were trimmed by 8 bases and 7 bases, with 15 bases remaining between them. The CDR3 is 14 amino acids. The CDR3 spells CASRLYDGNSPLHF. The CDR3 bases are TGTGCCAGCCGCCTCTACGACGGAAATTCACCCCTCCACTTT.

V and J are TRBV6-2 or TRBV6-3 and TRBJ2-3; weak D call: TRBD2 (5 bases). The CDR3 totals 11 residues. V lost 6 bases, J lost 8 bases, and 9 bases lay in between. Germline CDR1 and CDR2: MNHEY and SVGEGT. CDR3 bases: TGTGCCAGCAGCCATAGCGCTACGCAGTATTTT. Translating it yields CASSHSATQYF.

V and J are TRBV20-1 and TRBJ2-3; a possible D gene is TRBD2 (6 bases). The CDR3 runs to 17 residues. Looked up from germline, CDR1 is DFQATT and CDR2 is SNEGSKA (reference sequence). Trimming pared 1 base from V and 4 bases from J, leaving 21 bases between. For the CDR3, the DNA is TGCAGTGCTAGAGGGGCGGGGCGCGGTTCGGTCTCAGATACGCAGTATTTT. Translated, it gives CSARGAGRGSVSDTQYF.

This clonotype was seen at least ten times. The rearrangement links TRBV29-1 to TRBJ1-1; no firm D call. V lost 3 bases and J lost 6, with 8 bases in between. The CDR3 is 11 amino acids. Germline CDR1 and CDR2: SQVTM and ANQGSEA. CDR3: CSVDVVAEAFF. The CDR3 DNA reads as TGCAGCGTTGATGTGGTCGCTGAAGCTTTCTTT.